This T cell receptor (beta chain) was obtained from a study of regulatory T cells in long-lasting Graves disease. In this sample, this clonotype turned up a few times. With a much larger clone just one base away, this may be a read error. Time point of the sample: persistent/refractory GD, antithyroid drugs over 5 years with positive TRAb. The TCR library was prepared using RNA isolated from PBMCs. Combining iRepertoire HTBI primers with Arm-PCR of CDR3 regions, the authors built TCR beta libraries. TCRdb re-analysed the multiplex PCR reads in MiXCR, keeping a single row per CDR3 protein. The sample yields about 300,000 distinct CDR3 sequences, 22% seen once. V was pared by 4 bases and J by 4 bases, with 5 bases of the junction left unmatched. The CDR3 is 14 amino acids.

The chain employs TRBV12-3 or TRBV12-4 and TRBJ2-5, with TRBD2 identical over 8 bases. This TCR came from a female donor with Graves disease. Source: peripheral blood mononuclear cells (PBMCs), taken when the disease was refractory, from a patient treated with antithyroid drugs. The CDR3 protein is CASSWGLVGETQYF. CDR3 sequence (DNA): TGTGCCAGCAGTTGGGGACTAGTGGGAGAGACCCAGTACTTC.